This entry lists 28 T cell receptor beta chains sequenced from one sample in a study of beta chain features in type 1 diabetes listed by TCRdb under 2018. Receptors were amplified or captured by the immunoSEQ multiplex PCR assay. The entire isolated RNA was reverse transcribed using the High Capacity cDNA Reverse Transcription Kit, and thus expressed TCRB transcripts were sequenced. Held by TCRdb, this immuneACCESS table contains in-frame sequences only and omits some clones. Under half of the omission traces to an unresolved V gene where checked; the cause of the rest is unknown. Across this sample there are 110,000 to 150,000 clones, with nearly 9.5% seen only once. The ten largest clones represent roughly 0.7% of the sample. Sequencing input: central memory CD4+ T cells from blood. The receptors shown here come from a man aged 18 to 30 in good health.

This clone occurred a few times. V is TRBV6-6 and J is TRBJ1-1; possible D gene TRBD1, 5 bases. CDR1 is MNHNY and CDR2 is SVGAGI in the germline V gene (reference sequence). With 5 bases removed from V and 1 base from J, the gap between germline ends came to 8 bases. This CDR3 region has 13 residues. The CDR3 coding sequence is TGTGCCAGCAGTATTACAGGGAACACTGAAGCTTTCTTT. Its protein is CASSITGNTEAFF.

This chain joins TRBV4-2 and TRBJ2-3; TRBD2 agrees at 7 bases. With V trimmed by 1 base and J by 6 bases, 10 bases remained unmatched. The CDR3 has 16 amino acids. Germline loops: CDR1 LGHNA, CDR2 YNFKEQ. The CDR3 is CASSQGLGGQGDTQYF. CDR3 DNA sequence: TGTGCCAGCAGCCAAGGGCTGGGAGGGCAAGGGGATACGCAGTATTTT.

This clone has more than one count but fewer than ten. The chain has TRBV4-2 and TRBJ2-3; TRBD2 aligns across 10 bases. This CDR3 contains 17 residues. The ends lost 0 bases at V and 7 bases at J; junction bases unmatched: 10. Germline V gives CDR1 LGHNA, CDR2 YNFKEQ. This CDR3 reads CASSQDTSGDLIYTQYF. The CDR3 DNA is TGTGCCAGCAGCCAAGACACTAGCGGGGACCTCATTTATACGCAGTATTTT.

This clone occurred once. The chain combines TRBV5-1 with TRBJ2-7; 8 bases are a match to TRBD2. Unmatched junction bases numbered 8, after V lost 4 bases and J lost 5 bases. Germline V gene lookup returns CDR1 SGHRS and CDR2 YFSETQ. This CDR3 has 14 residues. In DNA form, the CDR3 reads TGCGCCAGCAGCCCTGGACTAGCCGGGCACGAGCAGTACTTC. This codes for CASSPGLAGHEQYF.

The CDR3 DNA is TGTGCCAGCAGTTCCCCGACAGGGGGCCGGAACGAGCAGTACTTC. Amino acids: CASSSPTGGRNEQYF. The chain joins TRBV28 to TRBJ2-7; TRBD1 matches at 10 bases. The CDR3 consists of 15 residues. Looked up from germline, CDR1 is MDHEN and CDR2 is SYDVKM. With V trimmed by 4 bases and J by 5 bases, 8 bases remained unmatched. The full variable domain, in which reference TRBV28 and TRBJ2-7 provide the parts outside the CDR3, is DVKVTQSSRYLVKRTGEKVFLECVQDMDHENMFWYRQDPGLGLRLIYFSYDVKMKEKGDIPEGYSVSREKKERFSLILESASTNQTSMYLCASSSPTGGRNEQYFGPGTRLTVT.

This sequence joins TRBV6-6 and TRBJ1-1; 9 nucleotides match TRBD1. Trimming took 6 bases from V and 4 from J; bases not matched to a gene: 6. CDR3 length: 14 residues. The germline gives CDR1 MNHNY, CDR2 SVGAGI (reference sequence). This chain's CDR3 is CASRYMTGGTEAFF. For the CDR3, the DNA is TGTGCCAGCAGGTACATGACAGGGGGCACTGAAGCTTTCTTT.

This clone was counted only a few times. The chain combines TRBV5-1 with TRBJ2-2; TRBD1 is a possible D gene (5 bases). V gave up 4 bases and J gave up 1 base, with 8 bases separating them. CDR3 size: 14 residues. CDR1 and CDR2 from the germline V gene are SGHRS and YFSETQ. CDR3 DNA sequence: TGCGCCAGCAGCCCGACAGTGAACACCGGGGAGCTGTTTTTT. This translates into CASSPTVNTGELFF.

This chain uses TRBV7-9 with TRBJ2-3; weak D call: TRBD2 (7 bases). V shed 3 bases and J shed 6 bases, with 19 bases lying between them. Germline V gene data show CDR1 as SEHNR and CDR2 as FQNEAQ (reference sequence). The CDR3 covers 16 residues. As DNA, the CDR3 is TGTGCCAGCAGCTTTATTGGCGGGGGCCCGGGGGATACGCAGTATTTT. Translated, it gives CASSFIGGGPGDTQYF. Full variable domain (outside the CDR3, taken from reference TRBV7-9 and TRBJ2-3): DTGVSQNPRHKITKRGQNVTFRCDPISEHNRLYWYRQTLGQGPEFLTYFQNEAQLEKSRLLSDRFSAERPKGSFSTLEIQRTEQGDSAMYLCASSFIGGGPGDTQYFGPGTRLTVL.

This clone was counted many times. V is TRBV7-2 and J is TRBJ2-4; D is uncertain. The germline V and J ends were trimmed by 5 bases and 8 bases, with 13 bases remaining between them. The CDR3 spans 13 residues. Germline V gene sequence: CDR1 SGHTA, CDR2 FQGNSA. Here the CDR3 reads CASSVSPRDIQYF. The CDR3 region has the DNA TGTGCCAGCAGCGTGTCGCCCCGAGACATTCAGTACTTC.

V is TRBV6-5 and J is TRBJ2-7; 11 nucleotides line up with TRBD2. V was pared by 3 bases and J by 5 bases, with 3 bases of the junction left unmatched. Germline-derived CDR1 and CDR2 are MNHEY and SVGAGI. There are 14 residues in the CDR3. CDR3 in DNA: TGTGCCAGCAGTTATCTAGCGGGGGGCCACGAGCAGTACTTC. This codes for CASSYLAGGHEQYF.

V and J are TRBV4-2 and TRBJ2-1; weak D call: TRBD1 (6 bases). V was trimmed by 4 bases and J by 10 bases, leaving 17 bases between them. CDR1 is LGHNA, CDR2 YNFKEQ, per germline. The CDR3 spans 14 residues. The CDR3 DNA reads as TGTGCCAGCAGCCCCGGGACATTCGGAAAGGAGCAGTTCTTC. It translates to CASSPGTFGKEQFF.

This chain links TRBV28 with TRBJ2-3; 8 nucleotides agree with TRBD1. This CDR3 region has 18 residues. The V gene end was trimmed by 4 bases and the J gene end by 2 bases; junction bases not matched to a gene: 14. Germline loops: CDR1 MDHEN, CDR2 SYDVKM. The CDR3 sequence: CASSSTTDRVRYTDTQYF. CDR3 DNA: TGTGCCAGCAGTTCCACCACGGACAGGGTGCGATACACAGATACGCAGTATTTT.

This clone was seen only a few times. V gene TRBV18 combines with J gene TRBJ2-2; weak D call: TRBD1 (5 bases). The CDR3 contains 16 residues. Germline assignment: CDR1 KGHSH and CDR2 LQKENI. V shed 1 base and J shed 0 bases, with 9 bases lying between them. CDR3: CASSPRVGANTGELFF. The DNA of the CDR3 is TGTGCCAGCTCACCACGAGTAGGGGCGAACACCGGGGAGCTGTTTTTT.

This chain links TRBV2 with TRBJ1-2, with a possible D match to TRBD1 (6 bases). Germline lookup yields CDR1 SNHLY and CDR2 FYNNEI. V lost 5 bases, J lost 2 bases, and 9 bases lay in between. The CDR3 runs 13 residues. This chain's CDR3 is CASSWDKNYGYTF. CDR3 nucleotide sequence: TGTGCCAGCAGTTGGGACAAGAACTATGGCTACACCTTC.

The V and J genes are TRBV5-4 and TRBJ2-7; 8 positions agree with TRBD1. Germline V gene sequence: CDR1 SGHNT, CDR2 YYREEE (reference sequence). J gave up 2 bases and V 2 bases, and 3 bases lay outside the gene matches. This CDR3 region has 14 residues. The CDR3 reads CASSFDRGPYEQYF. The CDR3 DNA is TGTGCCAGCAGCTTCGACAGGGGCCCCTACGAGCAGTACTTC.

This rearrangement joins TRBV7-2 to TRBJ2-1, with 10 positions matching TRBD2. Germline V lookup: CDR1 SGHTA, CDR2 FQGNSA. The V and J ends lost 7 bases and 0 bases, in that order; junction bases with no gene match: 0. The CDR3 has 14 amino acids. The DNA for the CDR3 is TGTGCCAGCAAGCGGGGGGGCTCCTACAATGAGCAGTTCTTC. Protein sequence: CASKRGGSYNEQFF.

The table lists this clone with a few counts. This chain connects TRBV10-3 to TRBJ2-4, with D possibly TRBD1 on 6 matching bases. Between the trimmed V and J ends, which lost 2 bases and 9 bases, there was a span of 8 bases. The germline V gene has CDR1 ENHRY and CDR2 SYGVKD. This CDR3 is built from 12 residues. The CDR3 sequence: CAISEGGRIQYF. CDR3 coding DNA: TGTGCCATCAGTGAGGGGGGCCGCATTCAGTACTTC.

This clone appeared a few times. Here the CDR3 DNA reads TGTGCCAGCAGCTTACTAGCGGGGTACGAGCAGTACTTC. It is translated as CASSLLAGYEQYF. The rearrangement joins TRBV11-3 to TRBJ2-7, with TRBD2 matching over 9 bases. Germline V gene sequence: CDR1 SGHNT, CDR2 YENEEA. V lost 2 bases and J lost 4; bases outside the gene matches: 0. CDR3 length: 13 residues.

The rearrangement joins TRBV6-1 to TRBJ2-7; D perhaps matches TRBD1 (5 bases). Germline-derived CDR1 and CDR2 are MNHNS and SASEGT. V was shortened by 2 bases and J by 2 bases, with 10 bases between the two germline ends. The CDR3 is 14 residues long. The CDR3, as DNA: TGTGCCAGCAGTGAACAGGGTCAGACCTACGAGCAGTACTTC. Its translation: CASSEQGQTYEQYF.

V usage is TRBV29-1 and J usage is TRBJ2-1; D gene uncertain. V gave up 8 bases and J gave up 4 bases, with 12 bases separating them. From germline, CDR1 is SQVTM and CDR2 ANQGSEA. The CDR3 covers 12 residues. This CDR3 is CSLRQDYNEQFF. CDR3 in DNA: TGCAGCCTGAGACAAGATTACAATGAGCAGTTCTTC.

There are a few counts of this clone. V is TRBV5-4 and J is TRBJ2-3; possible D gene TRBD2, 7 bases. Germline V lookup: CDR1 SGHNT, CDR2 YYREEE (reference sequence). Trimming removed 1 base from V and 4 bases from J, with 16 bases in between. The CDR3 has 16 residues. CDR3 DNA sequence: TGTGCCAGCAGCTTGATTAGTCGCGGGGGCTCAGATACGCAGTATTTT. It codes for CASSLISRGGSDTQYF.

There are a few counts of this clone. The CDR3 here is CASSSPGQRGEKLFF. The DNA of the CDR3 is TGTGCCAGCAGCTCTCCGGGACAAAGAGGAGAAAAACTGTTTTTT. The V and J genes are TRBV7-2 and TRBJ1-4; possibly TRBD1 for D (6 bases). From germline, CDR1 is SGHTA and CDR2 FQGNSA. V was pared by 4 bases and J by 8 bases, with 17 bases between. The CDR3 runs to 15 residues.

CDR3 region: CASSARGHGELFF. CDR3 DNA: TGTGCCAGCAGCGCCAGGGGTCACGGGGAGCTGTTTTTT. The chain joins TRBV27 to TRBJ2-2; D is perhaps TRBD1 (6 bases). The CDR3 is 13 amino acids. Germline V CDR1 and CDR2: MNHEY, SMNVEV (reference sequence). Trimming removed 6 bases at V and 7 bases at J, with 12 bases between.

This clone has at least ten counts. J is TRBJ2-2 and V is TRBV13, with D perhaps matching TRBD1 (5 bases). V shed 5 bases and J shed 3 bases, with 10 bases lying between them. The CDR3 consists of 14 residues. The germline V gene encodes CDR1 PRHDT and CDR2 FYEKMQ (reference sequence). CDR3 DNA: TGTGCCAGCAGCCGTAGACAGTACACCGGGGAGCTGTTTTTT. It specifies CASSRRQYTGELFF. Looking up the rest from reference TRBV13 and TRBJ2-2 gives the full variable domain: AAGVIQSPRHLIKEKRETATLKCYPIPRHDTVYWYQQGPGQDPQFLISFYEKMQSDKGSIPDRFSAQQFSDYHSELNMSSLELGDSALYFCASSRRQYTGELFFGEGSRLTVL.

This chain joins TRBV7-2 and TRBJ2-5; TRBD2 is a possible D gene (5 bases). The CDR3 sequence is 16 residues long. Trimming removed 5 bases from V and 1 base from J, with 17 bases in between. Germline CDR1 reads SGHTA; CDR2 reads FQGNSA. The CDR3 loop is CASSRQSRGTQETQYF. The CDR3 coding sequence is TGTGCCAGCAGCCGACAAAGCCGGGGAACCCAAGAGACCCAGTACTTC.

The chain has TRBV5-1 and TRBJ2-5, with TRBD1 as a possible D gene (6 bases). The DNA end is a closer match to TRBJ2-7, so the J assignment may be wrong. The CDR3 consists of 15 residues. CDR1 and CDR2 (germline): SGHRS, YFSETQ. The CDR3 region is CASSLWWGPSDEQYF. The CDR3 DNA reads as TGCGCCAGCAGCTTATGGTGGGGGCCGTCCGACGAGCAGTACTTC.

The chain is built from TRBV18 and TRBJ2-3; D is perhaps TRBD1 (5 bases). There are 13 residues in the CDR3. Germline loops: CDR1 KGHSH, CDR2 LQKENI. With 2 bases removed from V and 4 bases from J, the gap between germline ends came to 7 bases. The chain's CDR3 is CASSPSRADTQYF. For the CDR3, the DNA is TGTGCCAGCTCACCATCCAGGGCAGATACGCAGTATTTT.

This chain joins TRBV18 and TRBJ1-3, with TRBD1 matching 7 bases. The junction had 3 bases not matched to a gene; V was cut back by 5 bases and J by 2 bases. The CDR3 spans 14 residues. The germline CDR1 and CDR2 sequences are KGHSH and LQKENI. CDR3 in DNA: TGTGCCAGCTCATCACAGGGGCCTGGAAACACCATATATTTT. Residues: CASSSQGPGNTIYF. Full variable domain (missing parts from reference TRBV18 and TRBJ1-3): NAGVMQNPRHLVRRRGQEARLRCSPMKGHSHVYWYRQLPEEGLKFMVYLQKENIIDESGMPKERFSAEFPKEGPSILRIQQVVRGDSAAYFCASSSQGPGNTIYFGEGSWLTVV.